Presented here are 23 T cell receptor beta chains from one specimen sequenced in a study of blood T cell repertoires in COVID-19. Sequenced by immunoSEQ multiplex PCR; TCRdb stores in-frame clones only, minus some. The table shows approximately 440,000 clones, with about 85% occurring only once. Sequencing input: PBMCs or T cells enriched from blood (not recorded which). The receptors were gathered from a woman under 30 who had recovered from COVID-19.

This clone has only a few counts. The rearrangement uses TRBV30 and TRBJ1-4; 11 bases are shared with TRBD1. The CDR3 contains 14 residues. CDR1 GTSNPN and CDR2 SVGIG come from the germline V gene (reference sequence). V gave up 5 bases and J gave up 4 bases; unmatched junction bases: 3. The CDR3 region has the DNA TGTGCCTGGGGACAGGGGGCCCGTAATGAAAAACTGTTTTTT. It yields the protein CAWGQGARNEKLFF.

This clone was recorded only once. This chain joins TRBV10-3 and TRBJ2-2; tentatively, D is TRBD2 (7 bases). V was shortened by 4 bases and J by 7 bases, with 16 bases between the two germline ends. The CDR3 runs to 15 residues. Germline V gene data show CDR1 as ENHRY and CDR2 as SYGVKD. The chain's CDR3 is CAISAGGGGDGELFF. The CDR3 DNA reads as TGTGCCATCAGTGCGGGGGGCGGGGGAGACGGGGAGCTGTTTTTT.

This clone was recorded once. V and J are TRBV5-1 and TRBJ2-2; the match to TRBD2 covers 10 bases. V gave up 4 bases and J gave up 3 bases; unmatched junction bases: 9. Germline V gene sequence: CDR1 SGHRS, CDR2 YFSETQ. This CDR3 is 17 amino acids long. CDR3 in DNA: TGCGCCAGCAGCCCATACGGGACTAGCGTGGACACCGGGGAGCTGTTTTTT. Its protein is CASSPYGTSVDTGELFF.

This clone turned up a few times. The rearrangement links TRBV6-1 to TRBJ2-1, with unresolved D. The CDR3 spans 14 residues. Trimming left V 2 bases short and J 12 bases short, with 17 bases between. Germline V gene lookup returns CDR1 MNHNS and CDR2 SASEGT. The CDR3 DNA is TGTGCCAGCAGTGAACCTGTTCCGGCGAGAGGGCAGTTCTTC. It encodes CASSEPVPARGQFF.

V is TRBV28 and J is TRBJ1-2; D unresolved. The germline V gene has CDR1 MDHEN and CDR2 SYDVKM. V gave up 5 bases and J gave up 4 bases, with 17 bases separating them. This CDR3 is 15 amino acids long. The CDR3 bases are TGTGCCAGCAGTACCACCGGGCCTCGGGGCTATGGCTACACCTTC. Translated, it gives CASSTTGPRGYGYTF.

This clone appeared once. The CDR3 nucleotides read TGTGCCAGTAGCCCGGACAGAAAATGGGAGACCCAGTACTTC. Translated, it gives CASSPDRKWETQYF. The rearrangement links TRBV19 to TRBJ2-5, with D possibly being TRBD1 (6 bases). Trimming cost V 6 bases and J 5 bases, with 16 bases left between them. CDR1 LNHDA and CDR2 SQIVND come from the germline V gene (reference sequence). CDR3 length: 14 amino acids.

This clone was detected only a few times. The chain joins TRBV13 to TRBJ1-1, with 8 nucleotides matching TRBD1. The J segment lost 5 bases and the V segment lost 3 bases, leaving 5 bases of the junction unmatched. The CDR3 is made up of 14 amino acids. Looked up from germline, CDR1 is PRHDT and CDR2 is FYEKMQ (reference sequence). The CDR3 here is CASSFQGAGTEAFF. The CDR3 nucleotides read TGTGCCAGCAGCTTCCAGGGGGCGGGGACTGAAGCTTTCTTT.

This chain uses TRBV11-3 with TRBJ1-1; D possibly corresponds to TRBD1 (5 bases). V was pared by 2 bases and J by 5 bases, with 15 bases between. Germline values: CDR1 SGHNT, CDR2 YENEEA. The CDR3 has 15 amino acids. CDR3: CASSLLGGSGTEAFF. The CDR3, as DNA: TGTGCCAGCAGCTTACTGGGGGGGTCGGGAACTGAAGCTTTCTTT.

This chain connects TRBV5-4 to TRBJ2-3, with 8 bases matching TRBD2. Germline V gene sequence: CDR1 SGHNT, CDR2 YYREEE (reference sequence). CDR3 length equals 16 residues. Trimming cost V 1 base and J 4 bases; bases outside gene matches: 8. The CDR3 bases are TGTGCCAGCAGCTTGAGGACGGGGGGGTACCCAGATACGCAGTATTTT. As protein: CASSLRTGGYPDTQYF.

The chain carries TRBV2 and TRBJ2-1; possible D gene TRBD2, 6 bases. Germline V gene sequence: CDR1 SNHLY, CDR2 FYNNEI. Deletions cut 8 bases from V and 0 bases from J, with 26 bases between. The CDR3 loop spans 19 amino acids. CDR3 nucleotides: TGTGCCAGCCCGGAGGGTTCAGATAACCATCGCAGCTCCTACAATGAGCAGTTCTTC. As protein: CASPEGSDNHRSSYNEQFF.

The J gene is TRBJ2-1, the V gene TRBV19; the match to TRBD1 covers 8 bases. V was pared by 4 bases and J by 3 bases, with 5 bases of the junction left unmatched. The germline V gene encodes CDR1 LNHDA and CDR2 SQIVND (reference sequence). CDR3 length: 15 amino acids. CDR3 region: CASSSQGASYNEQFF. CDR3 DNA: TGTGCCAGTAGTAGTCAGGGGGCTAGCTACAATGAGCAGTTCTTC. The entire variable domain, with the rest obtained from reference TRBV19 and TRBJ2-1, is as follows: DGGITQSPKYLFRKEGQNVTLSCEQNLNHDAMYWYRQDPGQGLRLIYYSQIVNDFQKGDIAEGYSVSREKKESFPLTVTSAQKNPTAFYLCASSSQGASYNEQFFGPGTRLTVL.

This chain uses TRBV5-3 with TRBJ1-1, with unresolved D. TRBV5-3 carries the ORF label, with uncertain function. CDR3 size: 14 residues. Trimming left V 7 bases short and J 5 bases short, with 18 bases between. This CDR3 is CARRKRPGGTEAFF. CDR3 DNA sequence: TGTGCCAGACGGAAAAGGCCCGGAGGGACTGAAGCTTTCTTT.

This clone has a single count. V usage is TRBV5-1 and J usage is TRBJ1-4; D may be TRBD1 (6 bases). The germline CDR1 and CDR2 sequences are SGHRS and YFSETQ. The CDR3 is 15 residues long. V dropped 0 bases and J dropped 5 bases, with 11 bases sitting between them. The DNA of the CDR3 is TGCGCCAGCAGCTTGGGCGTGGACAGCAATGAAAAACTGTTTTTT. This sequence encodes CASSLGVDSNEKLFF.

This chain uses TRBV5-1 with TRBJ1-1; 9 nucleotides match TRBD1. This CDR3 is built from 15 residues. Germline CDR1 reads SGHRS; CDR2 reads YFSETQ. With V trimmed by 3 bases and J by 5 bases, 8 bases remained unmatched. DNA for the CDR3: TGCGCCAGCAGCTCGGGGACAGGGACGGGAACTGAAGCTTTCTTT. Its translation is CASSSGTGTGTEAFF. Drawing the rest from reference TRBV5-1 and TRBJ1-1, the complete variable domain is KAGVTQTPRYLIKTRGQQVTLSCSPISGHRSVSWYQQTPGQGLQFLFEYFSETQRNKGNFPGRFSGRQFSNSRSEMNVSTLELGDSALYLCASSSGTGTGTEAFFGQGTRLTVV.

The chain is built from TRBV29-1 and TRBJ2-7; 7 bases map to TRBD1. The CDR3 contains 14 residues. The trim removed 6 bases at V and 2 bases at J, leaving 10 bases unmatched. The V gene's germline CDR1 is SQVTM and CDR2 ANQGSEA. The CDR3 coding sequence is TGCAGCGTATTCGACAGGGAGACTCCCTACGAGCAGTACTTC. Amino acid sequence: CSVFDRETPYEQYF.

CDR3 DNA: TGTGCCAGCAGCTTAGCGGCGGGGGGGGCTTACAATGAGCAGTTCTTC. Its translation: CASSLAAGGAYNEQFF. This rearrangement joins TRBV7-7 to TRBJ2-1; 9 positions agree with TRBD2. The CDR3 loop spans 16 amino acids. The germline V gene encodes CDR1 SSHAT and CDR2 FNYEAQ (reference sequence). V lost 0 bases and J lost 4; bases outside the gene matches: 4.

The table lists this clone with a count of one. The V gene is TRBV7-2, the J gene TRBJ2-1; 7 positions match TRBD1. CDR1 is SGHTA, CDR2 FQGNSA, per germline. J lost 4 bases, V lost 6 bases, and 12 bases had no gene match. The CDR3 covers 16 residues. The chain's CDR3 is CASRSNRGGSYNEQFF. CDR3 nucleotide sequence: TGTGCCAGCAGGTCTAACAGGGGTGGAAGTTACAATGAGCAGTTCTTC.

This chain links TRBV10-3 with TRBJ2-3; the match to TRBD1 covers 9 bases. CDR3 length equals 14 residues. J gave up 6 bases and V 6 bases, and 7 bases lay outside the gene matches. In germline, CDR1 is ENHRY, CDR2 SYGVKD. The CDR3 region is CAISGGQGSDTQYF. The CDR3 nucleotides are TGTGCCATCAGCGGAGGACAGGGGAGTGATACGCAGTATTTT.

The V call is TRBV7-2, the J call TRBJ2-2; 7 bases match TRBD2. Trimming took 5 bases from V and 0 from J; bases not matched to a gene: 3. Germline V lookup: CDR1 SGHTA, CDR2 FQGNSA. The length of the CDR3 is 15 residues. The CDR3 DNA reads TGTGCCAGCAGCCTACTAGCGTCGAACACCGGGGAGCTGTTTTTT. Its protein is CASSLLASNTGELFF.

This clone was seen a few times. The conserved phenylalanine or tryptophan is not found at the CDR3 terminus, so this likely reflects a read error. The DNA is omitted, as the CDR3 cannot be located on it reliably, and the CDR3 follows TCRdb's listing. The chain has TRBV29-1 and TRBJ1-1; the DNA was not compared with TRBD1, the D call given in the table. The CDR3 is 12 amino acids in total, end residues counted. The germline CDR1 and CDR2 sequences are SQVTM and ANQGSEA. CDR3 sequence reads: CSVLDPGAGTGL.

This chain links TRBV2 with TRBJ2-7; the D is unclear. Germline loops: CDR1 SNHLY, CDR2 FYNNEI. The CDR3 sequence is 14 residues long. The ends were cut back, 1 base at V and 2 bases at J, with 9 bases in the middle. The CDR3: CASSEGPSAYEQYF. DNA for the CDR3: TGTGCCAGCAGTGAAGGTCCCAGCGCCTACGAGCAGTACTTC.

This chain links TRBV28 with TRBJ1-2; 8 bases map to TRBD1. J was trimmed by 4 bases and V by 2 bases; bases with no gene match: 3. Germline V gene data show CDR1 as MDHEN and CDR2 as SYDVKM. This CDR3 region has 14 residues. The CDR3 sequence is CASSLQGAFYGYTF. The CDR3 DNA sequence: TGTGCCAGCAGTTTACAGGGGGCGTTCTATGGCTACACCTTC.

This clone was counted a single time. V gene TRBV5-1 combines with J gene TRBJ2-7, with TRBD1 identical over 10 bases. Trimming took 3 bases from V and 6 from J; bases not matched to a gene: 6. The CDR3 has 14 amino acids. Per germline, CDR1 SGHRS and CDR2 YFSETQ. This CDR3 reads CASSSQTGGSEQYF. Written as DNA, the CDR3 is TGCGCCAGCAGCTCGCAGACAGGGGGCAGCGAGCAGTACTTC.